Sequencing of this TCR beta chain was carried out in a study of blood T cell repertoires in COVID-19. The overall study: Whether acute or convalescent, the COVID-19 samples came from the United States, Italy and Spain.

The table came from immunoSEQ multiplex PCR; TCRdb's copy has only in-frame clones and leaves some out. Seen here are 370,000 or so clones, 81% observed once, and the top ten hold under 1.2%. There are many counts of this clone. The CDR3 runs to 13 residues. V was trimmed by 5 bases and J by 10 bases, leaving 12 bases between them. Germline CDR1 reads MNHEY; CDR2 reads SMNVEV (reference sequence). The clonotype originates from a human donor with acute or convalescent COVID-19. The donor label of this sample is uncertain. The rearrangement uses TRBV27 and TRBJ1-6, with TRBD1 as a possible D gene (5 bases). The sequenced sample consisted of peripheral blood. CDR3 residues: CASSTTEGSPLHF. CDR3 nucleotides: TGTGCCAGCAGTACGACAGAAGGATCACCCCTCCACTTT.